Sequencing of this T cell receptor beta chain was carried out in a study of blood T cell repertoires in COVID-19. At the level of the study: Sites in the United States, Italy and Spain provided acute and convalescent COVID-19 samples. Sample material is recorded as cDNA or gDNA derived from T cells, B-cell-depleted T cells, or PBMCs.

In Seattle, patients joined the study during active infection and were tracked longitudinally. Per the study methods: Cell counts per sample came from amplifying reference gene primers. The table came from immunoSEQ multiplex PCR; TCRdb's copy has only in-frame clones and leaves some out. The V and J calls and clone size come from that table; D and trimming were worked out from the DNA. The sample yields 85,000 to 100,000 clones, almost 90% seen once. CDR1 and CDR2 (germline): GTSNPN, SVGIG (reference sequence). CDR3 length: 14 residues. Trimming left V 1 base short and J 4 bases short, with 11 bases between.

The chain couples TRBV30 to TRBJ1-5; tentatively, D is TRBD1 (5 bases). The sequencing input was peripheral blood. The TCR was taken from a man between 45 and 60 years old with COVID-19, enrolled during active disease. The CDR3 reads CAWSGQGGNQPQHF. In DNA form, the CDR3 reads TGTGCCTGGAGTGGCCAGGGTGGTAATCAGCCCCAGCATTTT.